This T cell receptor beta chain was sequenced during a study of identical twins. The CDR3 has 12 amino acids. Germline CDR1 MNHNY, CDR2 SVGAGI (reference sequence). V dropped 1 base and J dropped 8 bases, with 6 bases sitting between them. All donors were healthy Caucasians. This clonotype was seen at least ten times. Its antigen remains unidentified. Study results and limitations: Cord blood's abundant beta clonotypes had fewer insertions, unlike memory repertoires. Within monozygotic twins, out-of-frame TCR alpha sharing was underestimated by the models.

The authors used template switching to add a universal primer site and gave cDNA unique molecular identifiers. TCRdb analysed the 5' RACE reads with MiXCR anew, one entry per CDR3 protein. The sample carries 200,000 to 250,000 distinct CDR3 sequences, around an eighth recorded once. This TCR derives from a woman in her late teens or twenties in good health. Sequenced input: memory (CD45RO+) T cells sorted from blood. This chain links TRBV6-6 with TRBJ2-1; D may be TRBD2 (5 bases). The CDR3 coding sequence is TGTGCCAGCAGTTACTGGGGAGATGAGCAGTTCTTC. Translated, it gives CASSYWGDEQFF.